The 23 T cell receptor beta chains below were found in one sample sequenced in a study of blood T cell repertoires in COVID-19. Produced via immunoSEQ multiplex PCR; TCRdb's table is partial and in-frame only. The table shows 74,000 or so clones, with 80% to 90% occurring only once. The sequenced sample was peripheral blood. All receptors come from a man aged 50 or older with acute or convalescent COVID-19.

J is TRBJ2-2 and V is TRBV24-1; D might be TRBD1 (6 bases). The germline V gene encodes CDR1 KGHDR and CDR2 SFDVKD. With 0 bases removed from V and 1 base from J, the gap between germline ends came to 11 bases. The CDR3 is 17 amino acids. Written as DNA, the CDR3 is TGTGCCACCAGTGATTTGAGGGACACCCAGAACACCGGGGAGCTGTTTTTT. Protein sequence: CATSDLRDTQNTGELFF.

The sample holds a few counts of this clone. The chain employs TRBV19 and TRBJ1-5; tentative D call: TRBD1 (5 bases). Deletions cut 3 bases from V and 0 bases from J, with 9 bases between. CDR3 size: 15 residues. Per the germline V gene, CDR1 is LNHDA and CDR2 is SQIVND (reference sequence). CDR3 sequence reads: CASSMTALSNQPQHF. Written as DNA, the CDR3 is TGTGCCAGTAGTATGACAGCTCTTAGCAATCAGCCCCAGCATTTT.

This clone is a singleton in its sample. The chain joins TRBV29-1 to TRBJ1-3; a possible D gene is TRBD1 (5 bases). CDR1 SQVTM and CDR2 ANQGSEA come from the germline V gene. The CDR3 spans 13 residues. Deletions cut 0 bases from V and 4 bases from J, with 7 bases between. CDR3 bases: TGCAGCGTTGAAGAAACAGGAGGAAACACCATATATTTT. Translated, it gives CSVEETGGNTIYF.

This sequence joins TRBV7-9 and TRBJ1-1; a possible D gene is TRBD1 (6 bases). V shed 5 bases and J shed 1 base, with 8 bases lying between them. The CDR3 length is 13 residues. CDR1 and CDR2 from the germline V gene are SEHNR and FQNEAQ (reference sequence). CDR3 nucleotides: TGTGCCAGCAGCATACAGGGGAACACTGAAGCTTTCTTT. It is translated as CASSIQGNTEAFF.

The V gene is TRBV5-1, the J gene TRBJ1-2; possible D gene TRBD1, 6 bases. The CDR3 extends over 13 amino acids. Germline CDR1 is SGHRS and CDR2 is YFSETQ. V was shortened by 4 bases and J by 4 bases, with 11 bases between the two germline ends. In nucleotides, the CDR3 is TGCGCCAGCAGCGAGGGGGGGAGCTATGGCTACACCTTC. Translating gives CASSEGGSYGYTF.

The chain links TRBV6-5 to TRBJ1-1; possibly TRBD1 for D (6 bases). Germline assignment: CDR1 MNHEY and CDR2 SVGAGI. V shed 2 bases and J shed 5 bases, with 15 bases lying between them. There are 15 residues in the CDR3. The CDR3 nucleotides read TGTGCCAGCAGTTACCGTAGAACAGGGAGTACTGAAGCTTTCTTT. Its protein product is CASSYRRTGSTEAFF.

The chain couples TRBV6-5 to TRBJ2-1; TRBD2 matches 12 bases. CDR1 and CDR2 from the germline V gene are MNHEY and SVGAGI. The CDR3 consists of 15 residues. The junction had 8 bases not matched to a gene; V was cut back by 5 bases and J by 9 bases. CDR3 nucleotides: TGTGCCAGCAGTAGGGAGCTAGCGGGAGGGATTGAGCAGTTCTTC. Translation: CASSRELAGGIEQFF.

This clone is a singleton in its sample. The CDR3 coding sequence is TGTGCCAGCAGTACCGGGGAGAACACTGAAGCTTTCTTT. Its translation is CASSTGENTEAFF. The chain links TRBV6-2 or TRBV6-3 to TRBJ1-1, with unresolved D. Looked up from germline, CDR1 is MNHEY and CDR2 is SVGEGT. Trimming removed 5 bases from V and 1 base from J, with 8 bases in between. The CDR3 contains 13 residues.

The chain is built from TRBV4-3 and TRBJ2-1, with 7 bases matching TRBD2. With V trimmed by 0 bases and J by 6 bases, 5 bases remained unmatched. This CDR3 has 15 amino acids. Germline lookup yields CDR1 LGHNA and CDR2 YSLEER. As DNA, the CDR3 is TGCGCCAGCAGCCAAGAAATCTGGGGGGGCAATGAGCAGTTCTTC. It translates to CASSQEIWGGNEQFF.

The chain combines TRBV29-1 with TRBJ1-2, with TRBD1 matching 11 bases. V trimming: 6 bases; J trimming: 6 bases; junction bases outside the gene matches: 3. Germline V CDR1 and CDR2: SQVTM, ANQGSEA. The CDR3 totals 12 residues. The CDR3 spells CSVRDRGNGYTF. The CDR3 bases are TGCAGCGTCCGGGACAGGGGGAATGGCTACACCTTC. Complete variable domain (other parts from reference TRBV29-1 and TRBJ1-2): SAVISQKPSRDICQRGTSLTIQCQVDSQVTMMFWYRQQPGQSLTLIATANQGSEATYESGFVIDKFPISRPNLTFSTLTVSNMSPEDSSIYLCSVRDRGNGYTFGSGTRLTVV.

This chain joins TRBV4-2 and TRBJ2-5, with 14 nucleotides matching TRBD2. There are 16 residues in the CDR3. Trimming cost V 0 bases and J 5 bases; bases outside gene matches: 2. Germline CDR1 LGHNA, CDR2 YNFKEQ. Here the CDR3 DNA reads TGTGCCAGCAGCCAAGAGGGACTAGCGGGAGTGGAGACCCAGTACTTC. As protein: CASSQEGLAGVETQYF.

This clone was seen only once. The germline gene is not matched at one end of the junction; a read error may be the cause. The V and J genes are TRBV5-1 and TRBJ1-2; TRBD1 might be the D (6 bases). The CDR3 has 17 amino acids. In germline, CDR1 is SGHRS, CDR2 YFSETQ. CDR3 region: CVSSLSPSGTQDYGYTF. CDR3 DNA sequence: TGCGTCAGCAGCTTGTCCCCCTCCGGGACACAAGACTATGGCTACACCTTC.

V usage is TRBV27 and J usage is TRBJ2-2, with D tentatively TRBD2 (5 bases). Trimming pared 6 bases from V and 3 bases from J, leaving 8 bases between. CDR1 MNHEY and CDR2 SMNVEV come from the germline V gene (reference sequence). This CDR3 contains 13 residues. This CDR3 reads CASRLVDTGELFF. In DNA form, the CDR3 reads TGTGCCAGCAGACTAGTTGACACCGGGGAGCTGTTTTTT.

This clone was counted a single time. The rearrangement uses TRBV12-2 and TRBJ1-3; the D call of TRBD1 is as the table states it, not checked on the DNA. TRBV12-2 has pseudogene status. The CDR3 extends over 15 amino acids. For the CDR3, the DNA is TGTGCAACTGGGCAGGGTTCAATCTCTGGAAACACCATATATTTT. Encoded protein: CATGQGSISGNTIYF.

The V call is TRBV23-1, the J call TRBJ2-7, with D possibly being TRBD2 (7 bases). TRBV23-1 is designated an ORF whose function remains uncertain. Deletions cut 0 bases from V and 6 bases from J, with 9 bases between. This CDR3 region has 13 residues. The CDR3 bases are TGCGCCAGCAGTCAATCGGGGGGGCGCGAGCAGTACGTC. Encoded protein: CASSQSGGREQYV.

The chain combines TRBV28 with TRBJ1-1, with D perhaps matching TRBD1 (5 bases). Trimming took 3 bases from V and 4 from J, leaving 15 bases between them. The CDR3 spans 15 residues. From germline, CDR1 is MDHEN and CDR2 SYDVKM. CDR3 DNA: TGTGCCAGCAGTTTCAGGGATTTGGAGCGCACTGAAGCTTTCTTT. It encodes CASSFRDLERTEAFF.

The chain couples TRBV24-1 to TRBJ2-1, with TRBD2 as a possible D gene (5 bases). The ends were cut back, 3 bases at V and 7 bases at J, with 15 bases in the middle. This CDR3 is 15 amino acids long. Germline loops: CDR1 KGHDR, CDR2 SFDVKD. The CDR3 DNA reads as TGTGCCACCAGTGATCCCAGAACTACTAGTAATGAGCAGTTCTTC. Its protein is CATSDPRTTSNEQFF.

This clone has more than one count but fewer than ten. The chain carries TRBV7-8 and TRBJ2-1, with a possible D match to TRBD1 (6 bases). CDR3 size: 16 residues. Trimming cost V 7 bases and J 3 bases, with 19 bases left between them. The germline V gene encodes CDR1 SGHVS and CDR2 FQNEAQ. The CDR3 DNA reads as TGTGCCAGCAACTCCAAGGGCGGACAGTTCTACAATGAGCAGTTCTTC. This gives the protein CASNSKGGQFYNEQFF.

This clone was seen only once. This chain joins TRBV2 and TRBJ2-3; no clear D gene. Germline lookup yields CDR1 SNHLY and CDR2 FYNNEI. Trimming removed 3 bases at V and 0 bases at J, with 7 bases between. CDR3 length: 14 residues. CDR3 in amino acids: CASSDSSSTDTQYF. The CDR3 DNA is TGTGCCAGCAGTGACTCCTCTAGCACAGATACGCAGTATTTT.

As to this clone: This same CDR3 is encoded by further DNA sequences in the sample. V is TRBV7-9 and J is TRBJ2-1; TRBD2 matches at 8 bases. This CDR3 is built from 15 residues. Trimming took 5 bases from V and 0 from J; bases not matched to a gene: 3. Germline CDR1 and CDR2: SEHNR and FQNEAQ (reference sequence). The CDR3 nucleotides are TGTGCCAGCAGCCCAAGCGGGAGCTCCTACAATGAGCAGTTCTTC. It encodes CASSPSGSSYNEQFF. The full variable domain, with the rest looked up from reference TRBV7-9 and TRBJ2-1, is DTGVSQNPRHKITKRGQNVTFRCDPISEHNRLYWYRQTLGQGPEFLTYFQNEAQLEKSRLLSDRFSAERPKGSFSTLEIQRTEQGDSAMYLCASSPSGSSYNEQFFGPGTRLTVL.

V is TRBV9 and J is TRBJ2-7; D is unclear. V was pared by 0 bases and J by 0 bases, with 16 bases between. Germline V gives CDR1 SGDLS, CDR2 YYNGEE. The CDR3 contains 17 residues. The CDR3 region is CASSVALCNNLSYEQYV. CDR3 DNA: TGTGCCAGCAGCGTAGCTCTTTGTAACAACCTCTCCTACGAGCAGTACGTC.

The chain employs TRBV7-9 and TRBJ2-2; TRBD2 aligns across 10 bases. This CDR3 spans 17 amino acids. CDR1 SEHNR and CDR2 FQNEAQ come from the germline V gene (reference sequence). J lost 6 bases, V lost 5 bases, and 12 bases had no gene match. The DNA for the CDR3 is TGTGCCAGCAGCAAAAACTCCGGGACTAGCGCTCCCGGGGAGCTGTTTTTT. This codes for CASSKNSGTSAPGELFF.

V is TRBV11-3 and J is TRBJ2-1, with TRBD2 matching over 7 bases. Germline lookup yields CDR1 SGHNT and CDR2 YENEEA. V gave up 0 bases and J gave up 2 bases; unmatched junction bases: 7. The CDR3 is 17 residues long. CDR3 sequence: CASSLEKTSATYNEQFF. CDR3 DNA sequence: TGTGCCAGCAGCTTAGAAAAAACTAGCGCTACCTACAATGAGCAGTTCTTC.